One and the same sample provided the 9 T cell receptor beta chains below, sequenced in a study of chemoradiotherapy in HPV16-positive cancers. TCRdb's table, derived via immunoSEQ multiplex PCR, lists solely in-frame clones and lacks some. The sample holds about 12,000 clones, roughly 90% seen once. This specimen consisted of blood, obtained from a patient who underwent chemoradiotherapy. These receptors were collected from a human donor with HPV-associated anogenital cancer.

J is TRBJ2-2 and V is TRBV18; TRBD2 agrees at 9 bases. The germline V gene encodes CDR1 KGHSH and CDR2 LQKENI. The CDR3 is 14 amino acids. V shed 5 bases and J 4 bases; nucleotides not matched to a gene: 2. DNA for the CDR3: TGTGCCAGCTCAGCTAGCGGGACCACCGGGGAGCTGTTTTTT. Its protein product is CASSASGTTGELFF. The complete variable domain, with remaining parts taken from reference TRBV18 and TRBJ2-2, reads NAGVMQNPRHLVRRRGQEARLRCSPMKGHSHVYWYRQLPEEGLKFMVYLQKENIIDESGMPKERFSAEFPKEGPSILRIQQVVRGDSAAYFCASSASGTTGELFFGEGSRLTVL.

This rearrangement joins TRBV2 to TRBJ1-2; 10 positions agree with TRBD1. The CDR3 contains 13 residues. Germline CDR1 is SNHLY and CDR2 is FYNNEI. V trimming: 6 bases; J trimming: 7 bases; junction bases outside the gene matches: 5. CDR3 amino acids: CASSAGTGVGYTF. In nucleotides, the CDR3 is TGTGCCAGCAGCGCCGGGACAGGGGTTGGCTACACCTTC.

Only a few counts were recorded for this clone. The chain links TRBV6-6 to TRBJ1-5; D is undetermined. Per the germline V gene, CDR1 is MNHNY and CDR2 is SVGAGI (reference sequence). The CDR3 runs 15 residues. V was trimmed by 6 bases and J by 0 bases, leaving 12 bases between them. In DNA, the CDR3 is TGTGCCAGCAGACCCCGACCCGATAGCAATCAGCCCCAGCATTTT. It translates to CASRPRPDSNQPQHF.

Only one count was recorded for this clone. The V and J genes are TRBV6-1 and TRBJ2-4; D ambiguous. Germline V gene lookup returns CDR1 MNHNS and CDR2 SASEGT. The CDR3 spans 13 residues. V gave up 4 bases and J gave up 8 bases, with 12 bases separating them. The CDR3 here is CASSATAKDIQYF. CDR3 nucleotides: TGTGCCAGCAGTGCCACAGCAAAGGACATTCAGTACTTC.

The rearrangement links TRBV7-9 to TRBJ1-5; TRBD1 might be the D (6 bases). The CDR3 spans 17 residues. V shed 4 bases and J shed 1 base, with 17 bases lying between them. From germline, CDR1 is SEHNR and CDR2 FQNEAQ (reference sequence). The CDR3 loop is CASSSTYTGSSNQPQHF. In DNA, the CDR3 is TGTGCCAGCAGCTCAACTTATACAGGGTCGAGCAATCAGCCCCAGCATTTT.

The CDR3 coding sequence is TGTGCCAGCAGCGAGACAGGGGGCAAGTTACGGGATGGCTACACCTTC. Translated: CASSETGGKLRDGYTF. The V call is TRBV7-3, the J call TRBJ1-2, with 10 bases lining up with TRBD1. Germline V gene sequence: CDR1 SGHTA, CDR2 FQGTGA. The CDR3 spans 16 residues. The ends lost 5 bases at V and 6 bases at J; junction bases unmatched: 12.

V and J are TRBV4-2 and TRBJ2-5; 9 bases line up with TRBD1. The trim removed 0 bases at V and 2 bases at J, leaving 1 base unmatched. The CDR3 runs to 15 residues. From germline, CDR1 is LGHNA and CDR2 YNFKEQ. This CDR3 is CASSQEDRGQETQYF. The CDR3 region has the DNA TGTGCCAGCAGCCAAGAGGACAGGGGTCAAGAGACCCAGTACTTC.

In its sample, this clone was seen a few times. CDR3 sequence (DNA): TGTGCCAGTAGTCCGTGGGGCGGGGGAAACACCGGGGAGCTGTTTTTT. Translated, it gives CASSPWGGGNTGELFF. V is TRBV19 and J is TRBJ2-2; TRBD2 matches 7 bases. Germline lookup yields CDR1 LNHDA and CDR2 SQIVND (reference sequence). J gave up 2 bases and V 5 bases, and 8 bases lay outside the gene matches. This CDR3 has 16 amino acids. The whole variable domain, filled in from reference TRBV19 and TRBJ2-2, reads DGGITQSPKYLFRKEGQNVTLSCEQNLNHDAMYWYRQDPGQGLRLIYYSQIVNDFQKGDIAEGYSVSREKKESFPLTVTSAQKNPTAFYLCASSPWGGGNTGELFFGEGSRLTVL.

The chain links TRBV6-5 to TRBJ2-3, with TRBD2 matching 10 bases. The germline CDR1 and CDR2 sequences are MNHEY and SVGAGI. The CDR3 runs 15 residues. V shed 6 bases and J 1 base; nucleotides not matched to a gene: 4. Here the CDR3 reads CASSRGLAGTDTQYF. CDR3 sequence (DNA): TGTGCCAGCAGCCGCGGACTAGCGGGCACAGATACGCAGTATTTT.